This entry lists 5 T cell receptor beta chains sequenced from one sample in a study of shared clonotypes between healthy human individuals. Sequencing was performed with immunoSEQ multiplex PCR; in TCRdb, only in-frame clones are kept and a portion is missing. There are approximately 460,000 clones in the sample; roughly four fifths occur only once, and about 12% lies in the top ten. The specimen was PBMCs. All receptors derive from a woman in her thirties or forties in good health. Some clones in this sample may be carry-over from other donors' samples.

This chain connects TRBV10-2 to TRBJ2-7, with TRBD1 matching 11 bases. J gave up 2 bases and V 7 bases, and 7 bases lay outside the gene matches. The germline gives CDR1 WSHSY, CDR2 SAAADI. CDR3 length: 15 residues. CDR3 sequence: CASTVGTGGAYEQYF. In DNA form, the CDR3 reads TGCGCCAGCACCGTGGGGACAGGGGGAGCCTACGAGCAGTACTTC.

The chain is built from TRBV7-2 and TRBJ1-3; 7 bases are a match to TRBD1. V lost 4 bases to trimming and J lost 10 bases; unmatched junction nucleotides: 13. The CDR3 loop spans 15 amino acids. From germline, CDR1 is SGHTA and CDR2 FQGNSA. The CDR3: CASSSDPSQGKTIYF. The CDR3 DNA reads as TGTGCCAGCAGCTCAGATCCCTCACAGGGGAAGACCATATATTTT.

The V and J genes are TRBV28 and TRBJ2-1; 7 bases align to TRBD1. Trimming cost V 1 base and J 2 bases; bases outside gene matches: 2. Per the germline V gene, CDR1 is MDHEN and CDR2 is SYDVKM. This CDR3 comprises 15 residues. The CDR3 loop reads CASSLLGGTYNEQFF. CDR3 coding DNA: TGTGCCAGCAGTTTATTAGGGGGCACCTACAATGAGCAGTTCTTC. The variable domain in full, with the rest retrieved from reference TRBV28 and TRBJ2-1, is DVKVTQSSRYLVKRTGEKVFLECVQDMDHENMFWYRQDPGLGLRLIYFSYDVKMKEKGDIPEGYSVSREKKERFSLILESASTNQTSMYLCASSLLGGTYNEQFFGPGTRLTVL.

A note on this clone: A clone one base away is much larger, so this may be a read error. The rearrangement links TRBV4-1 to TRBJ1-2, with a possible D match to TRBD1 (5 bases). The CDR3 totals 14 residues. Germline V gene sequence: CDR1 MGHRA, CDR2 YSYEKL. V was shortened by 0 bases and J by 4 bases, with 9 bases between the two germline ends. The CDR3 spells CASSQDVGTYGYTF. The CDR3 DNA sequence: TGCGCCAGCAGCCAAGATGTGGGGACCTATGGCTACACCTTC.

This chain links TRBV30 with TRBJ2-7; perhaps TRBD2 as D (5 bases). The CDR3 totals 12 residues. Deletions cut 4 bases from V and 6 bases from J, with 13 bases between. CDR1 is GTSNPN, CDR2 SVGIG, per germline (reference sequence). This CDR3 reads CAWNIGSGEQYF. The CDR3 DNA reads TGTGCCTGGAACATAGGGAGTGGCGAGCAGTACTTC.